The clone carrying this TCR beta chain was observed a handful of times. Its target is not known. These data originate in a study of TIL therapy for anti-PD-1-resistant metastatic lung cancer. Looking at the study overall: Tumors carried a median 1.5 non-synonymous mutations per megabase.

Whole-study findings and limits: Many TIL product clones were absent from baseline tumor, suggesting clonal contraction. TIL cultures after expansion showed higher clonality and lower diversity than baseline tumor (median roughly 6% vs 31%).

The time point is: pre-treatment sample, taken before nivolumab and TIL therapy. Pleural nodules or supraclavicular lymph nodes made up most of the excised metastases sampled. Patients were adults with stage 4 NSCLC. Sequencing used immunoSEQ v3. Repertoires were generated with immunoSEQ multiplex PCR, while TCRdb's copy carries only in-frame clones and drops some. The sample yields thousands of clones, roughly 60% seen once. In germline, CDR1 is MNHNY, CDR2 SVGAGI (reference sequence). This CDR3 is built from 13 residues. V lost 10 bases and J lost 7; bases outside the gene matches: 9. This material consisted of tumor tissue, taken at baseline. The sequence was collected from a man between 65 and 79 years old with non-small cell lung cancer. The genes are TRBV6-6 and TRBJ1-5, with 8 nucleotides matching TRBD1. The CDR3 spells CATLGQGGQPQHF. For the CDR3, the DNA is TGTGCCACCCTAGGACAGGGAGGCCAGCCCCAGCATTTT.